This T cell receptor beta chain was profiled in a study of blood T cells in healthy people across ages. General study findings and limits: Samples with more naive T cells showed higher observed beta diversity.

Turning to this clonotype: The antigen remains unidentified.

It was with a sample-barcoded 5' primer and a J-beta primer mix that a second PCR of roughly 7 to 12 cycles was run. TCRdb recomputed calls from the 5' RACE reads with MiXCR, one row per CDR3 protein. The sample contains about 900,000 distinct CDR3 sequences, 40% to 60% of which appear only once. J was trimmed by 5 bases and V by 6 bases; bases with no gene match: 5. The germline V gene has CDR1 DFQATT and CDR2 SNEGSKA (reference sequence). The CDR3 length is 14 residues. The rearrangement joins TRBV20-1 to TRBJ2-2; TRBD1 aligns across 11 bases. The source of this sequence is a young man in good health. Sample: blood. DNA for the CDR3: TGCAGTGCCGATGGGACAGGGGGGACCGGGGAGCTGTTTTTT. It is translated as CSADGTGGTGELFF.